This T cell receptor beta chain was obtained from a study of blood T cell repertoires in COVID-19. Overall study: In each case, the material was cDNA or gDNA derived from T cells, B-cell-depleted T cells, or PBMCs.

The V gene's germline CDR1 is LGHDT and CDR2 YNNKEL (reference sequence). CDR3 length: 14 residues. V lost 4 bases and J lost 9; bases outside the gene matches: 9. This clone was counted once. Measured with immunoSEQ multiplex PCR; TCRdb has only the in-frame clones, and not every one. The data hold over 200,000 clones, with around 79% observed a single time. The chain has TRBV3-1 (or the pseudogene TRBV3-2) and TRBJ2-5, with 9 bases fitting TRBD2. Material for sequencing was peripheral blood. This clonotype was sampled from a woman of 80 years or more with acute or convalescent COVID-19. CDR3 coding DNA: TGTGCCAGCAGCCCTGGGACTAGCCGGAAGGCCCAGTACTTC. Amino acid sequence: CASSPGTSRKAQYF.